This TCR beta chain was profiled in a study of shared clonotypes between healthy human individuals. The table lists this clone with a count of one. Division of CD4+ cells produced a CD45RA+ naive subset and a CD45RA-negative memory subset. Per the germline V gene, CDR1 is SGHRS and CDR2 is YFSETQ. The CDR3 spans 14 residues. V lost 8 bases and J lost 3, with 14 bases in between. TCRdb's table, derived via immunoSEQ multiplex PCR, lists solely in-frame clones and lacks some. The table has 2 million to 2.5 million clones, roughly 90% seen once; the top ten hold 0.37%. The J gene is TRBJ2-2, the V gene TRBV5-1; a possible D gene is TRBD2 (7 bases). Sequencing was done on a sample of naive CD4+ T cells from PBMCs. Subset denoted: CD45RA+ positively selected. The receptor was derived from a man aged 18-30 years in good health. Some clones in this sample may be carry-over from other donors' samples. In nucleotides, the CDR3 is TGCGCCAGTGGCGGGAGACAGGACACCGGGGAGCTGTTTTTT. Its protein is CASGGRQDTGELFF.